The clone carrying this T cell receptor beta chain was observed a single time. Sequencing used immunoSEQ multiplex PCR; TCRdb keeps in-frame clones, though not all of them. The data hold approximately 40,000 clones, with 75% to 95% observed a single time. Germline lookup yields CDR1 KGHSH and CDR2 LQKENI. Trimming removed 6 bases at V and 2 bases at J, with 6 bases between. The CDR3 runs to 12 residues. This record belongs to a study of T cell changes during pregnancy in multiple sclerosis. The rearrangement uses TRBV18 and TRBJ2-3; D is perhaps TRBD2 (5 bases). This sequence was found in a female donor in good health, enrolled as a control in a pregnancy study. Sequencing used CD4+ T cells from peripheral blood mononuclear cells, obtained in the third trimester of pregnancy. In DNA, the CDR3 is TGTGCCAGCTCGCGGGCCACAGATACGCAGTATTTT. It translates to CASSRATDTQYF. The entire variable domain, with the rest obtained from reference TRBV18 and TRBJ2-3, is as follows: NAGVMQNPRHLVRRRGQEARLRCSPMKGHSHVYWYRQLPEEGLKFMVYLQKENIIDESGMPKERFSAEFPKEGPSILRIQQVVRGDSAAYFCASSRATDTQYFGPGTRLTVL.